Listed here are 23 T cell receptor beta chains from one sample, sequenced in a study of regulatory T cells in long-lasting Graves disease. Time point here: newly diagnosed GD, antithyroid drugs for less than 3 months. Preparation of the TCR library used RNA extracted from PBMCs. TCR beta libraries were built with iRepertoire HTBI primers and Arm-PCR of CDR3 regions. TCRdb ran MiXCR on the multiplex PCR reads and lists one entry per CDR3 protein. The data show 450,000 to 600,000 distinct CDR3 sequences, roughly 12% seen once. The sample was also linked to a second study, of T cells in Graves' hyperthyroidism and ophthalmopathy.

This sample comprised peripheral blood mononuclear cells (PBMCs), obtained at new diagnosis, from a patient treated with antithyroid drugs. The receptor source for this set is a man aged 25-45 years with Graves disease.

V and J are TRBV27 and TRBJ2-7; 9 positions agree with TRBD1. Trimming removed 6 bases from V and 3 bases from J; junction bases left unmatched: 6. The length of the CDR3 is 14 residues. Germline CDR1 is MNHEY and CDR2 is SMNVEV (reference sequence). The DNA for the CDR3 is TGTGCCAGCAGGCTACAGGGGGCGCACTACGAGCAGTACTTC. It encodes CASRLQGAHYEQYF.

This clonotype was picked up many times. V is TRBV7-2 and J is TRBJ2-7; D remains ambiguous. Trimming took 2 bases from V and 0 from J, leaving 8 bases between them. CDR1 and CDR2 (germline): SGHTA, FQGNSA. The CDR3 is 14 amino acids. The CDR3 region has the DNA TGTGCCAGCAGCTTACCCCGGAGCTCCTACGAGCAGTACTTC. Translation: CASSLPRSSYEQYF.

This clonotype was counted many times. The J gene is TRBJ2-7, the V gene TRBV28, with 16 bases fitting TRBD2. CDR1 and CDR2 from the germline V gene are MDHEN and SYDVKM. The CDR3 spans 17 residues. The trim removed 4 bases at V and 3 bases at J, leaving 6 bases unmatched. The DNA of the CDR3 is TGTGCCAGCAGTTCCCCCGGGACTAGCGGGAGGGACTACGAGCAGTACTTC. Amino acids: CASSSPGTSGRDYEQYF.

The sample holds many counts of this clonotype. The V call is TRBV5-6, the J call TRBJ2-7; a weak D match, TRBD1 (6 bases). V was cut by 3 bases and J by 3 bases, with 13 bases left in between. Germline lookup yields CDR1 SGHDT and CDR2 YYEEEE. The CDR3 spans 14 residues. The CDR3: CASSWDMEGYEQYF. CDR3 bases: TGTGCCAGCAGCTGGGACATGGAAGGCTACGAGCAGTACTTC.

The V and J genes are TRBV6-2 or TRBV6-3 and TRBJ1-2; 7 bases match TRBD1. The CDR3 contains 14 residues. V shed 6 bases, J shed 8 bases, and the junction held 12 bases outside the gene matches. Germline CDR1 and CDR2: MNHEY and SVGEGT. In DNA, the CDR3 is TGTGCCAGCAGCCGTTACCGACAGGGAGAAGGCTACACCTTC. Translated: CASSRYRQGEGYTF.

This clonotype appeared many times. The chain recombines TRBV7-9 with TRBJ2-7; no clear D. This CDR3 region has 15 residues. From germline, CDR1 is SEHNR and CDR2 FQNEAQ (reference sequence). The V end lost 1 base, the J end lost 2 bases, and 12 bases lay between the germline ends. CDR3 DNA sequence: TGTGCCAGCAGCTTAGTTCGGCTGGATACCTACGAGCAGTACTTC. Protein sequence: CASSLVRLDTYEQYF.

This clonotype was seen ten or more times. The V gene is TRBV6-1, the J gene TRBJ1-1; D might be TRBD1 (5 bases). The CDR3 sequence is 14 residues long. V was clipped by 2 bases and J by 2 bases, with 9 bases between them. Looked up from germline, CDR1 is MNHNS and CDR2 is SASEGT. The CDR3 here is CASSESRGNTEAFF. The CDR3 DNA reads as TGTGCCAGCAGTGAATCTAGGGGAAACACTGAAGCTTTCTTT.

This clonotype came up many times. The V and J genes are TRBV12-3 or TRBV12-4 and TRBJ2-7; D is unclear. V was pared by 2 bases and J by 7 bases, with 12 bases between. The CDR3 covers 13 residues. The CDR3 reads CASSLRSLWEQYF. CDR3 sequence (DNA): TGTGCCAGCAGTTTAAGAAGCCTTTGGGAGCAGTACTTC.

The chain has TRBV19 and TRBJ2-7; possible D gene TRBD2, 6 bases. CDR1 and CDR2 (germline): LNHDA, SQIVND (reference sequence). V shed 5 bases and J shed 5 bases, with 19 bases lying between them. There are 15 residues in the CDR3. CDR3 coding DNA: TGTGCCAGTAGTGCCGGGACTTTGGGGCTTGACGAGCAGTACTTC. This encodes CASSAGTLGLDEQYF.

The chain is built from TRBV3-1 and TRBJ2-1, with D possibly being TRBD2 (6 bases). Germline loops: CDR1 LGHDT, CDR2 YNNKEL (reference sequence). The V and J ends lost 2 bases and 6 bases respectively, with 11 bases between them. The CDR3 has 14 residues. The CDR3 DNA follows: TGTGCCAGCAGCCAAATCGGCGGGGCCAATGAGCAGTTCTTC. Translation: CASSQIGGANEQFF.

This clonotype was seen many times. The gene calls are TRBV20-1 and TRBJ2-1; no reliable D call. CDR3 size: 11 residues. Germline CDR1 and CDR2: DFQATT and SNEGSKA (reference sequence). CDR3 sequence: CSRRSLNEQFF. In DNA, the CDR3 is TGCAGCCGCAGAAGCTTGAATGAGCAGTTCTTC.

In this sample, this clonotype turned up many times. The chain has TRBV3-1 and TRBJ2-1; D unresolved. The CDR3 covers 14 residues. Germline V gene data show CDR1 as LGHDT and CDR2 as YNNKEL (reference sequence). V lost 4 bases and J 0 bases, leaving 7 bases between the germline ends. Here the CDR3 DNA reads TGTGCCAGCAGCCTTTCTAGCTCCTACAATGAGCAGTTCTTC. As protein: CASSLSSSYNEQFF.

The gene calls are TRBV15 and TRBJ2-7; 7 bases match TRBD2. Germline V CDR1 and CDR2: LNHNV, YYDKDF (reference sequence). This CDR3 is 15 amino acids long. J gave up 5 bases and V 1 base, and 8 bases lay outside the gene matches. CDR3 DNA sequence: TGTGCCACCAGCAGAGGGGTGGGGGGGAGTAACGAGCAGTACTTC. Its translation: CATSRGVGGSNEQYF.

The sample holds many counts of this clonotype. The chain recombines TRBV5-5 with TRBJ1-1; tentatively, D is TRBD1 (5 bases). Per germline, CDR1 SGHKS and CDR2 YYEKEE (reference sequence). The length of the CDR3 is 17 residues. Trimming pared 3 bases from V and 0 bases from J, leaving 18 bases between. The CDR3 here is CASSWGDPFLMNTEAFF. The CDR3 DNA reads TGTGCCAGCAGCTGGGGGGACCCCTTCCTTATGAACACTGAAGCTTTCTTT.

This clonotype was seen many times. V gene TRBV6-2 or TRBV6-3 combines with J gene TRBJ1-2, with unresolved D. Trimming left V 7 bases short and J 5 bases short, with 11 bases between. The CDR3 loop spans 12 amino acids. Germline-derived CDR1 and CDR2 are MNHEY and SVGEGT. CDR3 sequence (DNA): TGTGCCAGCACAACCGCCGGGTATGGCTACACCTTC. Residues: CASTTAGYGYTF.

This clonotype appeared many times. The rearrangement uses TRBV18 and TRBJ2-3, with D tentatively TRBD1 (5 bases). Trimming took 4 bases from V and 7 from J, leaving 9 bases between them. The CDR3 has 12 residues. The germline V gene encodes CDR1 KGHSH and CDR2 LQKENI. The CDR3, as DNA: TGTGCCAGCTCACTGACAGAAAATACGCAGTATTTT. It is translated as CASSLTENTQYF.

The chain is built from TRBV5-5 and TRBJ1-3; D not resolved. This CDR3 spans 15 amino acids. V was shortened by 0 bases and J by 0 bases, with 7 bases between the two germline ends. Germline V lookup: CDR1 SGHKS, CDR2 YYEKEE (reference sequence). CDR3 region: CASSLVVSSGNTIYF. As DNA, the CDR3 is TGTGCCAGCAGCTTGGTGGTCAGCTCTGGAAACACCATATATTTT.

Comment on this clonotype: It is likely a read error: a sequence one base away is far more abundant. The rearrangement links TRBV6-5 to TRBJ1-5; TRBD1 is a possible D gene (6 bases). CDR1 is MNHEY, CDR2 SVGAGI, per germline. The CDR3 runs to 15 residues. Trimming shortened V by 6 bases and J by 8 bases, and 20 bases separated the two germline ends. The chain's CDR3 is CASRKEKGVAEPQHF. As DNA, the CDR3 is TGTGCCAGCAGAAAGGAGAAGGGGGTGGCGGAGCCCCAGCATTTT.

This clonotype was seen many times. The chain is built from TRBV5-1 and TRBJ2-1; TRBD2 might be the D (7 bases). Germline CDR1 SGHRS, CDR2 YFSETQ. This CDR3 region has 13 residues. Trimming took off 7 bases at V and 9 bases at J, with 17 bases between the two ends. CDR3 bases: TGCGCCAGCCGGGGGGCCCGGGGAGGTGAGCAGTTCTTC. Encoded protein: CASRGARGGEQFF.

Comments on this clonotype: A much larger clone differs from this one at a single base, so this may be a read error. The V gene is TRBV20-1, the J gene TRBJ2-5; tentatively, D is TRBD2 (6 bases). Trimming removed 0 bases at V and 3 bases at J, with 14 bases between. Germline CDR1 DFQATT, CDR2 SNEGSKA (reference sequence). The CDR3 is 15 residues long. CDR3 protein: CSARDRLAREETQYF. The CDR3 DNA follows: TGCAGTGCTAGAGATCGGCTAGCGAGGGAAGAGACCCAGTACTTC.

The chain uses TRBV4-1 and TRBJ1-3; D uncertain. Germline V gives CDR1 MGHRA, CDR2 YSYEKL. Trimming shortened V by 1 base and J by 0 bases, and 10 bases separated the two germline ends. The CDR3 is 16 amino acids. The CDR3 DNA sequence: TGCGCCAGCAGCCAAGTTAAGCTGAACTCTGGAAACACCATATATTTT. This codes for CASSQVKLNSGNTIYF.

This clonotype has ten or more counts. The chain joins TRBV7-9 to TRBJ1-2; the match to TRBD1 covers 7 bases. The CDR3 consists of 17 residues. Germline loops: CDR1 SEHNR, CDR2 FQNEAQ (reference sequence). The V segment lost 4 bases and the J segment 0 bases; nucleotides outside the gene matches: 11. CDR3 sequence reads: CASSYYLGTDTNYGYTF. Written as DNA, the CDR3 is TGTGCCAGCAGCTATTACCTTGGGACAGATACTAACTATGGCTACACCTTC. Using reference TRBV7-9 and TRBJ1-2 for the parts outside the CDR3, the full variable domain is DTGVSQNPRHKITKRGQNVTFRCDPISEHNRLYWYRQTLGQGPEFLTYFQNEAQLEKSRLLSDRFSAERPKGSFSTLEIQRTEQGDSAMYLCASSYYLGTDTNYGYTFGSGTRLTVV.

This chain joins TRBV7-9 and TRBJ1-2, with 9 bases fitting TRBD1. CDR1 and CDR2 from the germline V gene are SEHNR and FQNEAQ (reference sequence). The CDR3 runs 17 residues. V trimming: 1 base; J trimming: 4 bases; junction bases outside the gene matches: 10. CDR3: CASSLDLGQGNFYGYTF. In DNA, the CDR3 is TGTGCCAGCAGCTTAGACCTTGGACAGGGGAACTTCTATGGCTACACCTTC.